This entry concerns a single T cell receptor beta chain. This clonotype has at least ten counts. No cognate antigen has been identified for it. No quality values exist for individual bases; no much larger clone is one base distant. The sample is drawn from a study of T cell repertoires in cytomegalovirus infection (dated 2019 in TCRdb). For context, the study as a whole: Donor HLA type was relevant to the analysis, as public TCR beta signatures indicated carriage of CMV infection together with the matching HLA type. General findings and caveats noted by the study authors: In the ex vivo response, HLA-C-restricted CMV-specific TCR beta clonotypes were dominant, and in two of eight donors the single most frequent clonotype came from this HLA-C-restricted group. In both this cohort and an independent cohort of a few hundred donors, the cumulative frequency of public TCR beta family members distinguished carriers of CMV infection plus the relevant HLA type.

Sequencing was performed on an Illumina HiSeq 1500. TCRdb reanalyzed the raw reads on its own, using fastp at Q25 for trimming and MiXCR for clone calling, and kept in-frame beta chains. Records with the same CDR3 protein are collapsed into one entry carrying the most frequent genes and DNA. Counted in this sample were approximately 250,000 distinct CDR3 sequences; over 8% of them appeared once. The ten largest make up around 16% of the sample. V is pared back by 5 bases and J by 4 bases, with 9 bases lying between the germline termini. The CDR1 and CDR2 encoded by the germline V gene are SGHTA and FQGTGA. Reading from cysteine to phenylalanine, the CDR3 counts 13 amino acids. This entry keeps only the CDR3 DNA: 39 bases, framed from base 1.

The origin of this receptor is a human donor in good health (CMV status not recorded). Some clones in this sample may be carry-over from other donors' samples. This sequence uses TRBV7-3 and TRBJ2-1; the D gene identity is not certain. The sequencing input was PBMCs. The CDR3 protein: CASSQGAYNEQFF. The bases are TGTGCCAGCAGCCAAGGTGCTTACAATGAGCAGTTCTTC. Here the CDR3 is joined to the reference TRBV7-3 and TRBJ2-1 genes, and the full variable domain is: GAGVSQTPSNKVTEKGKYVELRCDPISGHTALYWYRQSLGQGPEFLIYFQGTGAADDSGLPNDRFFAVRPEGSVSTLKIQRTERGDSAVYLCASSQGAYNEQFFGPGTRLTVL.